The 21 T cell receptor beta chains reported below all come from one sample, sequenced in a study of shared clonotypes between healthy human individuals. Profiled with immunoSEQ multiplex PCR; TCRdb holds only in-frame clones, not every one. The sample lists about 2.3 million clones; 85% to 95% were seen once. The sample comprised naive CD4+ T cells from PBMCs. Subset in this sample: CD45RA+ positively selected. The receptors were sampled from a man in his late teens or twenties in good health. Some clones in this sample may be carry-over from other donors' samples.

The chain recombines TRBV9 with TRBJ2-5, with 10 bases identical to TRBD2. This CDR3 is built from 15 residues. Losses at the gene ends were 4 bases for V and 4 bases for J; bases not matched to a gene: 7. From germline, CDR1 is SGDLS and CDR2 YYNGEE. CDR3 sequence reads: CASSPSGTSAETQYF. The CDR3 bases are TGTGCCAGCAGCCCGTCTGGGACTAGCGCAGAGACCCAGTACTTC.

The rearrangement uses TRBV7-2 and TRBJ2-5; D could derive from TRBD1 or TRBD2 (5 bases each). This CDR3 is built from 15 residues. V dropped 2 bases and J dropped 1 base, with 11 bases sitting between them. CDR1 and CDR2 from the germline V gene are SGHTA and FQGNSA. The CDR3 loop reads CASSLLTGTQETQYF. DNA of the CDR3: TGTGCCAGCAGCTTATTGACCGGGACCCAAGAGACCCAGTACTTC.

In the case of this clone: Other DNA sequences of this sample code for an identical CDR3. CDR3 DNA: TGCGCCAGCAGCTTGTCCCCACCCGGGGAGCAGTACTTC. The encoded protein is CASSLSPPGEQYF. This rearrangement joins TRBV5-1 to TRBJ2-7, with D unresolved. Germline V gene data show CDR1 as SGHRS and CDR2 as YFSETQ. V lost 1 base and J 7 bases, leaving 12 bases between the germline ends. This CDR3 comprises 13 residues.

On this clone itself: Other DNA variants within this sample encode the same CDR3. CDR3 nucleotides: TGTGCCAGCCGGACAGACTCCTACGAGCAGTACTTC. This codes for CASRTDSYEQYF. V usage is TRBV2 and J usage is TRBJ2-7, with D maybe TRBD1 (6 bases). V was shortened by 8 bases and J by 0 bases, with 8 bases between the two germline ends. Germline V lookup: CDR1 SNHLY, CDR2 FYNNEI. The length of the CDR3 is 12 residues.

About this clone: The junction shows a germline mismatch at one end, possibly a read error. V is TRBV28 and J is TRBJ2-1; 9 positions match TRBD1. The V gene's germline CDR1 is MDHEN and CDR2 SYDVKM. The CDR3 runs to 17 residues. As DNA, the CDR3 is TGTGCCAGCAGTTCCACGGCAGACAGGGGGGACTACAATAAGCAGTTCTTC. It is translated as CASSSTADRGDYNKQFF.

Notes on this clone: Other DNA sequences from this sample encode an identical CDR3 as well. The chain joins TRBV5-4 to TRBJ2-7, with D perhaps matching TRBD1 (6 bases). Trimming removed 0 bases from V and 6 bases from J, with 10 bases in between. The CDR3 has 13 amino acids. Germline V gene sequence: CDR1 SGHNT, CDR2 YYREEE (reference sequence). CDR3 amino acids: CASSLDRVGEQYF. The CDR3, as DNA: TGTGCCAGCAGCTTGGACAGGGTCGGCGAGCAGTACTTC.

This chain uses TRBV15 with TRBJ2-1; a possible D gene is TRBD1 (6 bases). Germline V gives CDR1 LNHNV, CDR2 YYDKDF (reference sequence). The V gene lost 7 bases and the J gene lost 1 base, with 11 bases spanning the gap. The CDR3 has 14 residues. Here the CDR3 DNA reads TGTGCCACCACCGGGACAAGGTCCTACAATGAGCAGTTCTTC. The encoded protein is CATTGTRSYNEQFF. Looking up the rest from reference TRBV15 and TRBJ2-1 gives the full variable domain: DAMVIQNPRYQVTQFGKPVTLSCSQTLNHNVMYWYQQKSSQAPKLLFHYYDKDFNNEADTPDNFQSRRPNTSFCFLDIRSPGLGDTAMYLCATTGTRSYNEQFFGPGTRLTVL.

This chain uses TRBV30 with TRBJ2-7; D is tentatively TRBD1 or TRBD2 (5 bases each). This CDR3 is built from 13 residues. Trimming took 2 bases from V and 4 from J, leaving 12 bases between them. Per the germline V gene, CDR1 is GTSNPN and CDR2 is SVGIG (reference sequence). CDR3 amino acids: CAWSNGADYEQYF. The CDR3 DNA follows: TGTGCCTGGAGTAACGGGGCAGATTACGAGCAGTACTTC.

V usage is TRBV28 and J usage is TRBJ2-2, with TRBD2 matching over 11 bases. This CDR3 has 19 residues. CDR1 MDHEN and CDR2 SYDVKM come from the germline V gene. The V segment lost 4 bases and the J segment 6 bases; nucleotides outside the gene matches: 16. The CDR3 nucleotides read TGTGCCAGCAGTTCCCCTTTGACTAGCGGGATTTTAGGAGCCGGGGAGCTGTTTTTT. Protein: CASSSPLTSGILGAGELFF.

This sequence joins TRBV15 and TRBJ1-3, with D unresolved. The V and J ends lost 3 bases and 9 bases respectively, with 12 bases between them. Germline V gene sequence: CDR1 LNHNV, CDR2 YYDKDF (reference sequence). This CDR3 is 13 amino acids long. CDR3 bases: TGTGCCACCAGCAGTCGGTCCCTTCGCACCATATATTTT. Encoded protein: CATSSRSLRTIYF.

The DNA of the CDR3 is TGCGCCAGCAGGAGCGGGGGTGCCAAAAACATTCAGTACTTC. Residues: CASRSGGAKNIQYF. The chain couples TRBV10-2 to TRBJ2-4; 8 bases align to TRBD2. V was clipped by 6 bases and J by 1 base; unmatched bases: 2. Germline V gives CDR1 WSHSY, CDR2 SAAADI. CDR3 size: 14 residues.

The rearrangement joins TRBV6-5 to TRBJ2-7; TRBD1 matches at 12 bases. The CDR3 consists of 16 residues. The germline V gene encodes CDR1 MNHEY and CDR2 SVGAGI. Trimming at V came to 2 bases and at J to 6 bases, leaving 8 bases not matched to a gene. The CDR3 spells CASSYQPGQGAGEQYF. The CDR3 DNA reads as TGTGCCAGCAGTTACCAACCGGGACAGGGGGCTGGCGAGCAGTACTTC.

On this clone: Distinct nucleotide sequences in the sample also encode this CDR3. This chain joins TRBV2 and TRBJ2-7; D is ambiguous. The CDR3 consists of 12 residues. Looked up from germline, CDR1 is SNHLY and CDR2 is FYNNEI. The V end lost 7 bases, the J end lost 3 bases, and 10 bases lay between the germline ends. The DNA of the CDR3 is TGTGCCAGCAAGTTGGGCGTCTACGAGCAGTACTTC. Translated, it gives CASKLGVYEQYF.

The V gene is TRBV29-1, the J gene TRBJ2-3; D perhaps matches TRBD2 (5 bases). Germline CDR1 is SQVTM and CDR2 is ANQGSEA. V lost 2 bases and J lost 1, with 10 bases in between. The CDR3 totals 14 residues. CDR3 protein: CSVERGFGTDTQYF. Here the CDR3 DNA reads TGCAGCGTTGAAAGAGGGTTTGGCACAGATACGCAGTATTTT.

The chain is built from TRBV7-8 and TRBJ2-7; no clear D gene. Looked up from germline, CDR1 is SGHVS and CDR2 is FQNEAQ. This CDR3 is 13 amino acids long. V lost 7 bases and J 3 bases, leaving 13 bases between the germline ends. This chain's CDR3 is CASTPYVNYEQYF. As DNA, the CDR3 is TGTGCCAGCACTCCCTATGTTAACTACGAGCAGTACTTC.

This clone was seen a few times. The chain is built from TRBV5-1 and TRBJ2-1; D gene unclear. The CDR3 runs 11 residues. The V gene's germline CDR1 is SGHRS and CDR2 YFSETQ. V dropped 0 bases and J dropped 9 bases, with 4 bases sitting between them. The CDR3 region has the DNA TGCGCCAGCAGCTTGGACGGTGAGCAGTTCTTC. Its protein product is CASSLDGEQFF.

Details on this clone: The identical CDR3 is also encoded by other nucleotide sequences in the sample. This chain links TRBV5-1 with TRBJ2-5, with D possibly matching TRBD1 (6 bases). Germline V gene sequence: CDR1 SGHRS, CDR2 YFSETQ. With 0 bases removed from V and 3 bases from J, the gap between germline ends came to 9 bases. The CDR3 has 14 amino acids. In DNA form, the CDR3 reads TGCGCCAGCAGCTTGGCACCAGGGGAAGAGACCCAGTACTTC. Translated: CASSLAPGEETQYF.

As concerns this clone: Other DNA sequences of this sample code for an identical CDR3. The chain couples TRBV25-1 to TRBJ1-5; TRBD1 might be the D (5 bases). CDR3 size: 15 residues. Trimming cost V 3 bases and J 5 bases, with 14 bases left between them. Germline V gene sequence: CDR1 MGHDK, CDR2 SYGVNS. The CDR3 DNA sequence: TGTGCCAGCAGTGACCCCAGGAGGGGAGATCAGCCCCAGCATTTT. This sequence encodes CASSDPRRGDQPQHF. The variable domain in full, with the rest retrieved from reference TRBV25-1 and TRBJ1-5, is EADIYQTPRYLVIGTGKKITLECSQTMGHDKMYWYQQDPGMELHLIHYSYGVNSTEKGDLSSESTVSRIRTEHFPLTLESARPSHTSQYLCASSDPRRGDQPQHFGDGTRLSIL.

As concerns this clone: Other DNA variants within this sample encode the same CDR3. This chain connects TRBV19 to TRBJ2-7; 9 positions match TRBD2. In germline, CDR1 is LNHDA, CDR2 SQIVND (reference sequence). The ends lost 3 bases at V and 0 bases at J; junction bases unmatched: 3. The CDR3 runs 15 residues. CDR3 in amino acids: CASSILAGSSYEQYF. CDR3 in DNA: TGTGCCAGTAGTATCCTAGCGGGAAGCTCCTACGAGCAGTACTTC.

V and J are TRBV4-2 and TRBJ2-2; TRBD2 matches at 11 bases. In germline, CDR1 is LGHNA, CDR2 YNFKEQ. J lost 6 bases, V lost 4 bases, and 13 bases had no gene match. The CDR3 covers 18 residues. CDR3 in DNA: TGTGCCAGCAGCCCCCTCCCCGGGACTAGCGGTTCACCCGGGGAGCTGTTTTTT. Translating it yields CASSPLPGTSGSPGELFF.

The CDR3 nucleotides are TGTGCCAGCAGCTCGAAGGACAGGAATGGCTACACCTTC. Translation gives CASSSKDRNGYTF. The chain employs TRBV7-8 and TRBJ1-2, with TRBD1 matching over 7 bases. CDR1 is SGHVS and CDR2 is FQNEAQ in the germline V gene. Losses at the gene ends were 4 bases for V and 6 bases for J; bases not matched to a gene: 5. This CDR3 is 13 amino acids long.